Detailed here is one T cell receptor (beta chain). Researchers barred patients who had uncontrolled infection, other autoimmune disease, pregnancy or lactation. On the basis of clinical symptoms, serum thyroxine and TRAb, thyroid ultrasound and orbital computed tomography, diagnoses were made. This sample is drawn from a study of T cells in Graves' hyperthyroidism and ophthalmopathy. Researchers amplified the TCR beta CDR3 regions from RNA transcripts. HTBI primers were employed in a first-round RT-PCR of the TCR CDR3. TCRdb fed the multiplex PCR reads into MiXCR, producing one record per CDR3 protein. Counted here are under 700,000 distinct CDR3 sequences, around 45% occurring once; the ten biggest clones make up just over 8%. This clonotype originated in a woman under 30 with Graves' hyperthyroidism. Sequencing input: peripheral blood or thyroid tissue (not recorded which).

In DNA form, the CDR3 reads TGTGCCACTTCGCGTTTAGCAGATACGCAGTATTTT. Its protein product is CATSRLADTQYF. This chain uses TRBV12-3 or TRBV12-4 with TRBJ2-3; D gene uncertain. This CDR3 has 12 amino acids. V lost 10 bases and J 4 bases, leaving 12 bases between the germline ends.